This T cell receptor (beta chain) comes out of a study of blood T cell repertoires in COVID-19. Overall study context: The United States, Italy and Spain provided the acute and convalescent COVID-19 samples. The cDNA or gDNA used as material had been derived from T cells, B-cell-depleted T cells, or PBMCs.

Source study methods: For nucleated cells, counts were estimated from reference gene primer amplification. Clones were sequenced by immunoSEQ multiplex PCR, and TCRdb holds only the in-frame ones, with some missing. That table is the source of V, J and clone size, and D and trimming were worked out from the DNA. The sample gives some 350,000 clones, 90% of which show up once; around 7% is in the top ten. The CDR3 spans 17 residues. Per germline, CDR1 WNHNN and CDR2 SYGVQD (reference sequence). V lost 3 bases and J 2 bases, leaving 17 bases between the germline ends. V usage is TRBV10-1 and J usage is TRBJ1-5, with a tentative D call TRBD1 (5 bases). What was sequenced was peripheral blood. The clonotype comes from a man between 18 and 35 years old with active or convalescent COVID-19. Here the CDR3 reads CASSEIGQGGGNQPQHF. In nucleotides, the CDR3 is TGCGCCAGCAGTGAAATCGGGCAGGGAGGGGGCAATCAGCCCCAGCATTTT.